The clone carrying this T cell receptor beta chain was seen a handful of times. Germline V gives CDR1 MNHEY, CDR2 SMNVEV (reference sequence). The CDR3 has 13 amino acids. Deletions cut 7 bases from V and 4 bases from J, with 13 bases between. Profiled with immunoSEQ multiplex PCR; TCRdb holds only in-frame clones, not every one. In the table there are about 39,000 clones, around 83% of which are singletons. These data originate in a study of blood T cell repertoires in COVID-19. About the research overall: In each case, the material was cDNA or gDNA derived from T cells, B-cell-depleted T cells, or PBMCs.

The sequenced sample was peripheral blood. This clonotype originated in a man in his fifties or sixties with acute or convalescent COVID-19. The J gene is TRBJ1-1, the V gene TRBV27; D gene uncertain. CDR3 loop: CASKTVGSTEAFF. In DNA, the CDR3 is TGTGCCAGCAAGACCGTCGGGAGCACTGAAGCTTTCTTT.